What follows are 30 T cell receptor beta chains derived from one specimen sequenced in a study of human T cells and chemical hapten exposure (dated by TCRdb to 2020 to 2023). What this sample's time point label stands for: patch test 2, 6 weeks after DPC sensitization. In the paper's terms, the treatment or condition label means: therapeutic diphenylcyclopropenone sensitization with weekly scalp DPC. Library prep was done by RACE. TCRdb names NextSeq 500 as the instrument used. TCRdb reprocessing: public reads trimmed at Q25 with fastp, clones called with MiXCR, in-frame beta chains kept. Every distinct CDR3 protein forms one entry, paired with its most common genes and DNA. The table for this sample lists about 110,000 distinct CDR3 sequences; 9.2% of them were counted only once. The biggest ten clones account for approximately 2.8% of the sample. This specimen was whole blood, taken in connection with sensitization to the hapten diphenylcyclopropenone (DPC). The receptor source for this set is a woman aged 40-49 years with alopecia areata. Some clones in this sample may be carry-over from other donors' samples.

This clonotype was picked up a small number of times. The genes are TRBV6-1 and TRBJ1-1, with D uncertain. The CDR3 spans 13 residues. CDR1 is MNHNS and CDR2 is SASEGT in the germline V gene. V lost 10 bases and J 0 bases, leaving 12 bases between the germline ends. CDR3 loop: CAIPQSLNTEAFF. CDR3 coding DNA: TGTGCCATCCCCCAGAGCCTGAACACTGAAGCTTTCTTT.

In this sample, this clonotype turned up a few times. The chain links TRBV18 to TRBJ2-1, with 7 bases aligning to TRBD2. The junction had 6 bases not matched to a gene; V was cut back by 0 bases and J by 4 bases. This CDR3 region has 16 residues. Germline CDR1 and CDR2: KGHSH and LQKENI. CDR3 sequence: CASSPPRGGRYNEQFF. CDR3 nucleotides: TGTGCCAGCTCACCACCGCGGGGAGGGAGATACAATGAGCAGTTCTTC.

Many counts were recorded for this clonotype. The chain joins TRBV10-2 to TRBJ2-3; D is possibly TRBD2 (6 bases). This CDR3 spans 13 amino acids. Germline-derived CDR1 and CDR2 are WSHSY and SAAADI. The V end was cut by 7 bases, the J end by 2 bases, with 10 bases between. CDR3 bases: TGCGCCAGCATTCCGGGAGTCACAGATACGCAGTATTTT. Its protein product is CASIPGVTDTQYF.

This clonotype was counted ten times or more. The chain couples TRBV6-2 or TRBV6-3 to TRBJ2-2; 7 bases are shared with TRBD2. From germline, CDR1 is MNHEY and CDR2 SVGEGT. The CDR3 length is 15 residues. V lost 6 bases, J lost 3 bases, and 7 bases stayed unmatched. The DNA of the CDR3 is TGTGCCAGCAGGCGTTATGCGGGGGACACCGGGGAGCTGTTTTTT. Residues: CASRRYAGDTGELFF.

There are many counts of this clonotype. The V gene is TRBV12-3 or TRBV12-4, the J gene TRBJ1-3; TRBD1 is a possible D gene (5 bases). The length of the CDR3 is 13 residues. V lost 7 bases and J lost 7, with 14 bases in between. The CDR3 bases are TGTGCCAGCATAAGTTTTGGGGGGAACACCATATATTTT. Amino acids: CASISFGGNTIYF.

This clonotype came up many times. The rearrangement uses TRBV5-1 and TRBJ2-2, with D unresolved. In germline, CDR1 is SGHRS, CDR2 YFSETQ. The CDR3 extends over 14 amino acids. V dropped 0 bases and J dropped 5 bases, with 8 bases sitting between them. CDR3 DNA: TGCGCCAGCAGCTTGGGTATGGGGACCGGGGAGCTGTTTTTT. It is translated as CASSLGMGTGELFF.

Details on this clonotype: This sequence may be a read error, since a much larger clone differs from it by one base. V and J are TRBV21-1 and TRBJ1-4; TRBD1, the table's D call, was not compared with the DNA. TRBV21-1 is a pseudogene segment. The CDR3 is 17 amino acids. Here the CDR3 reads CVSSPACGQAINEKLFF. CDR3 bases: TGTGTCAGCAGCCCTGCCTGTGGGCAAGCAATTAATGAAAAACTGTTTTTT.

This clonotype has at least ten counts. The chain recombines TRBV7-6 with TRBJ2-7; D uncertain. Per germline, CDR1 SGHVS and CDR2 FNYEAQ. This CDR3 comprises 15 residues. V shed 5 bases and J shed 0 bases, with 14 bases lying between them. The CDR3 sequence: CASSPSSVPSYEQYF. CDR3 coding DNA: TGTGCCAGCAGCCCCTCGAGCGTCCCCTCCTACGAGCAGTACTTC.

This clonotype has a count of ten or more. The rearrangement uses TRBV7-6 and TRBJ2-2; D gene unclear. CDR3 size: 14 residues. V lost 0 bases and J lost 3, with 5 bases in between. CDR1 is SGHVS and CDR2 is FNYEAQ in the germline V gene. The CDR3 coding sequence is TGTGCCAGCAGCTTAGCCCGACACACCGGGGAGCTGTTTTTT. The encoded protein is CASSLARHTGELFF.

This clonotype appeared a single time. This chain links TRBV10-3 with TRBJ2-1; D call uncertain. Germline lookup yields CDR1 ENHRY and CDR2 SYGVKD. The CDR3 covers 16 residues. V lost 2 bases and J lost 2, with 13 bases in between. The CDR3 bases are TGTGCCATCAGTGAGACAGCCCCGGCGGCCTACAATGAGCAGTTCTTC. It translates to CAISETAPAAYNEQFF.

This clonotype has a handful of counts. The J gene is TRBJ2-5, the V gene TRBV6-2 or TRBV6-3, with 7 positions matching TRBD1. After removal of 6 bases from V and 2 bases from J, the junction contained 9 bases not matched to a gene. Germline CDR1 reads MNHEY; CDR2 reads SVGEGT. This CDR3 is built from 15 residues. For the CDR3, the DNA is TGTGCCAGCAGGAACAGGGGACGGTTACAAGAGACCCAGTACTTC. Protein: CASRNRGRLQETQYF.

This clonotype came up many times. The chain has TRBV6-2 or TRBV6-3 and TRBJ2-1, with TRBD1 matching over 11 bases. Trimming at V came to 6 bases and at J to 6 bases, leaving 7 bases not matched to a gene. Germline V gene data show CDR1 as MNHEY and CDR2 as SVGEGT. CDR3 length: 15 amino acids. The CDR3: CASSHGTGGFNEQFF. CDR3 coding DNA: TGTGCCAGCAGCCACGGGACAGGGGGTTTCAATGAGCAGTTCTTC.

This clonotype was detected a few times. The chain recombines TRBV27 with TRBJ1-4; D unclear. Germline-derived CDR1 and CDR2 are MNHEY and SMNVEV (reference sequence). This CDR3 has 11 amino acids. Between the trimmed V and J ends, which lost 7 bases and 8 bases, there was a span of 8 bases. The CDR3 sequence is CASKIREKLFF. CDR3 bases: TGTGCCAGCAAGATTCGCGAAAAACTGTTTTTT.

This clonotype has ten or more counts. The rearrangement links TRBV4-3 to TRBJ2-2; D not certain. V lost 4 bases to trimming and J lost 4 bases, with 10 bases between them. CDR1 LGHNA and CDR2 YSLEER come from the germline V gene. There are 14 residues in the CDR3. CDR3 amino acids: CASSREVSTGELFF. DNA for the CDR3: TGCGCCAGCAGCCGCGAGGTCAGCACCGGGGAGCTGTTTTTT.

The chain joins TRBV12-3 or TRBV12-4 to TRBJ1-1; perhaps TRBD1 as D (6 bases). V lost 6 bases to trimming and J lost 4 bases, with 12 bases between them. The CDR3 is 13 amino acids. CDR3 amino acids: CASSHRESTEAFF. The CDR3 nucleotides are TGTGCCAGCAGCCACAGGGAGAGCACTGAAGCTTTCTTT.

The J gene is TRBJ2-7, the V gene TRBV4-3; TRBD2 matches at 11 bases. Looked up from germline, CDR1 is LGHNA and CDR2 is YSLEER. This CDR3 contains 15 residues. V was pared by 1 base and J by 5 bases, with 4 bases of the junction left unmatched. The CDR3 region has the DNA TGCGCCAGCAGCCAAGCTACTAGCGGGGGCCACGAGCAGTACTTC. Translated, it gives CASSQATSGGHEQYF.

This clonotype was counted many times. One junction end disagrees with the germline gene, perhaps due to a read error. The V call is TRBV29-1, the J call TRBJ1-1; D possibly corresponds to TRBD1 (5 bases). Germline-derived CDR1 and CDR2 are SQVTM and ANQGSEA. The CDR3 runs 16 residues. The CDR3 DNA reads TGCAGCGTCGAAGCCCCGGGACGAAGGATGAACACTGAAGCTTTCTTT. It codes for CSVEAPGRRMNTEAFF.

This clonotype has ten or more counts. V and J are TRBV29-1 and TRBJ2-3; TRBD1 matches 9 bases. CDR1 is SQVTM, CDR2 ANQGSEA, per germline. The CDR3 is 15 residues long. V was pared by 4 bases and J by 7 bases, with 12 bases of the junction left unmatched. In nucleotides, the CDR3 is TGCAGCGTTGTCACCGGGACAGGGAGATCATATACGCAGTATTTT. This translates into CSVVTGTGRSYTQYF.

The CDR3 region is CSASRRGGKDTQYF. CDR3 coding DNA: TGCAGTGCTTCCCGGCGGGGGGGTAAAGATACGCAGTATTTT. The V and J genes are TRBV20-1 and TRBJ2-3; 9 bases fit TRBD2. V trimming: 5 bases; J trimming: 5 bases; junction bases outside the gene matches: 8. Germline V gives CDR1 DFQATT, CDR2 SNEGSKA (reference sequence). This CDR3 is 14 amino acids long.

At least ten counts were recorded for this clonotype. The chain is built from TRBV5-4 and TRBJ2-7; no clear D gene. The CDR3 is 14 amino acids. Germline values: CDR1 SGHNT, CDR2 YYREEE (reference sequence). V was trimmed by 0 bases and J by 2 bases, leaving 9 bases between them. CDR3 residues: CASSLGSATYEQYF. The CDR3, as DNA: TGTGCCAGCAGCTTGGGGTCCGCTACCTACGAGCAGTACTTC.

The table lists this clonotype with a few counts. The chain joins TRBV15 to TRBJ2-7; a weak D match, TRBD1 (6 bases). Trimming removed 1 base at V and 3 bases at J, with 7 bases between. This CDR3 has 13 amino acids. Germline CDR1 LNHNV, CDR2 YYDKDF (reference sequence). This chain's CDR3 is CATSRGDNYEQYF. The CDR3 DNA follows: TGTGCCACCAGCAGAGGGGACAACTACGAGCAGTACTTC. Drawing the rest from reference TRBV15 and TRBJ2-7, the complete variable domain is DAMVIQNPRYQVTQFGKPVTLSCSQTLNHNVMYWYQQKSSQAPKLLFHYYDKDFNNEADTPDNFQSRRPNTSFCFLDIRSPGLGDTAMYLCATSRGDNYEQYFGPGTRLTVT.

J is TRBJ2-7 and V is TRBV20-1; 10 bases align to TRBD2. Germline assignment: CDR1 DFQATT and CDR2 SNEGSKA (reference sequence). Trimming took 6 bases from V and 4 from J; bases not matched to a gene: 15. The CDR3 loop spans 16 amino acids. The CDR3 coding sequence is TGCAGTGCGCGTACTAGCGGGGTAATATTCGGGTACGAGCAGTACTTC. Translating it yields CSARTSGVIFGYEQYF.

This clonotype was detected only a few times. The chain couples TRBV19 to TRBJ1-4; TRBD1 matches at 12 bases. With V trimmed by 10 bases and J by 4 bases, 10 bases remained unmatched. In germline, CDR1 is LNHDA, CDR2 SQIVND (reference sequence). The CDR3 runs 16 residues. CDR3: CATNSGTGGFNEKLFF. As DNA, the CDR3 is TGTGCCACCAACTCCGGGACAGGGGGCTTTAATGAAAAACTGTTTTTT.

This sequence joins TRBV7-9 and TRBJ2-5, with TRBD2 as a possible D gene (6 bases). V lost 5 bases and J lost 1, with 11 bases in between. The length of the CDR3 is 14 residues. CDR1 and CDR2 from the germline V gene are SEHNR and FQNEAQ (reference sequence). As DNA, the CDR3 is TGTGCCAGCAGCCCCGCCGGGGGCCAAGAGACCCAGTACTTC. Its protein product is CASSPAGGQETQYF.

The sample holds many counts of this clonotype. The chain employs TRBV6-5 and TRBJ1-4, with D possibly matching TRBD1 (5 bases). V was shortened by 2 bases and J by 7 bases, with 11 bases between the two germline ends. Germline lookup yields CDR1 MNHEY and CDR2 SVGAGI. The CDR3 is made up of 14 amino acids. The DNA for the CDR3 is TGTGCCAGCAGTTACGGGGGGGGTAGTGAAAAACTGTTTTTT. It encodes CASSYGGGSEKLFF.

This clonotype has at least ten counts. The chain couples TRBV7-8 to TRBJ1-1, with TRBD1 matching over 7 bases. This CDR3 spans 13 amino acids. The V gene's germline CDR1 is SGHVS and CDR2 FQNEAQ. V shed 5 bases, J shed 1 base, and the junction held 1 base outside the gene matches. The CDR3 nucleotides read TGTGCCAGCAGCGAGGGGGCGAACACTGAAGCTTTCTTT. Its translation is CASSEGANTEAFF. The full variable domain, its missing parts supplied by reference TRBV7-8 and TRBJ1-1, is GAGVSQSPRYKVAKRGQDVALRCDPISGHVSLFWYQQALGQGPEFLTYFQNEAQLDKSGLPSDRFFAERPEGSVSTLKIQRTQQEDSAVYLCASSEGANTEAFFGQGTRLTVV.

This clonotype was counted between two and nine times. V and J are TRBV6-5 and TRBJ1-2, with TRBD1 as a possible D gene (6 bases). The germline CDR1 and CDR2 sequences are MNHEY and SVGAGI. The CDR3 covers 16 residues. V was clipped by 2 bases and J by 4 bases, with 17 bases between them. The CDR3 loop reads CASSYPQGGGSYGYTF. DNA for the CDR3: TGTGCCAGCAGTTACCCCCAGGGAGGGGGGTCCTATGGCTACACCTTC.

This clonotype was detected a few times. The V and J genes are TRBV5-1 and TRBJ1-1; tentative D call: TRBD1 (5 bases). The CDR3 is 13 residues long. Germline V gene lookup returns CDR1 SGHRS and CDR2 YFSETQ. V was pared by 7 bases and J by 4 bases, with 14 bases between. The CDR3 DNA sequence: TGCGCCAGCGGGACCCTCGGGGGCACTGAAGCTTTCTTT. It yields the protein CASGTLGGTEAFF.

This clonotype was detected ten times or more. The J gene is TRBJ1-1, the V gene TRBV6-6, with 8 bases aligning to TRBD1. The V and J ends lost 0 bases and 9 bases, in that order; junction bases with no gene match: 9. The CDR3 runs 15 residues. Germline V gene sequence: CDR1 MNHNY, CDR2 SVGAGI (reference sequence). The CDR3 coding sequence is TGTGCCAGCAGTTACTCTTTAGGCCAGGGGGCGAAAGCTTTCTTT. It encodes CASSYSLGQGAKAFF.

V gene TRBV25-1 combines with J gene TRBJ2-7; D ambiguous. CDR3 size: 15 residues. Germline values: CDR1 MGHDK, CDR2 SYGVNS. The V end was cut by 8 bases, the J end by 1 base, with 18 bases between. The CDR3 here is CASSKMSPPSYEQYF. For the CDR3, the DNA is TGTGCCAGCTCGAAGATGTCCCCTCCTTCCTACGAGCAGTACTTC.